Each of the 6 T cell receptor beta chains below was sequenced from the same sample in a study of T-cell reconstitution after alpha-beta-depleted transplantation in children. Molecular barcoding with unique molecular identifiers was used for the TCRbeta library. TCRdb analysed the PCR reads with MiXCR anew, one entry per CDR3 protein. The sample lists about 180,000 distinct CDR3 sequences; 11% were seen once. The sequences come from PBMCs, collected before TCRalphabeta/CD19-depleted stem cell transplant. The receptors come from a boy aged 2 to 10 with acute myeloid leukemia, due to receive a stem cell transplant.

This clonotype was counted ten times or more. The chain uses TRBV5-1 and TRBJ2-2; D unclear. CDR3 length: 12 residues. The V end was cut by 1 base, the J end by 6 bases, with 4 bases between. Per the germline V gene, CDR1 is SGHRS and CDR2 is YFSETQ. The CDR3 DNA follows: TGCGCCAGCAGCTTGCTGTCCGGGGAGCTGTTTTTT. Encoded protein: CASSLLSGELFF.

This clonotype was seen at least ten times. The chain is built from TRBV5-1 and TRBJ1-2; no definite D call. Trimming cost V 0 bases and J 4 bases, with 13 bases left between them. This CDR3 comprises 15 residues. Per germline, CDR1 SGHRS and CDR2 YFSETQ. CDR3 residues: CASSLEDQIFYGYTF. The CDR3 DNA sequence: TGCGCCAGCAGCTTGGAAGATCAGATTTTCTATGGCTACACCTTC.

This clonotype turned up a few times. The chain uses TRBV19 and TRBJ1-6; D unresolved. The CDR3 runs to 14 residues. Germline values: CDR1 LNHDA, CDR2 SQIVND (reference sequence). V lost 7 bases, J lost 10 bases, and 17 bases lay in between. CDR3 region: CASTELGFGSPLHF. The CDR3, as DNA: TGTGCCAGTACAGAGTTGGGGTTCGGGTCACCCCTCCACTTT.

This clonotype was detected ten times or more. One junction end does not reproduce the germline sequence, and a read error may be involved. The chain combines TRBV6-5 with TRBJ2-6, with D unresolved. The CDR3 is made up of 12 amino acids. The V gene's germline CDR1 is MNHEY and CDR2 SVGAGI. The CDR3 spells CASSSGANVLTF. The CDR3 DNA follows: TGCGCCAGCAGCTCTGGGGCCAACGTCCTGACTTTC.

This clonotype was counted only a few times. The chain employs TRBV6-1 and TRBJ2-3; TRBD2 matches 10 bases. The CDR3 totals 15 residues. The germline V gene encodes CDR1 MNHNS and CDR2 SASEGT. The J segment lost 3 bases and the V segment lost 7 bases, leaving 7 bases of the junction unmatched. The CDR3 sequence: CASTPGLAATDTQYF. As DNA, the CDR3 is TGTGCCAGCACCCCCGGACTAGCGGCTACAGATACGCAGTATTTT.

This clonotype was seen repeatedly, ten times or more. This chain links TRBV6-1 with TRBJ1-5; 8 bases align to TRBD1. CDR3 length: 14 amino acids. Germline assignment: CDR1 MNHNS and CDR2 SASEGT. V was clipped by 5 bases and J by 4 bases; unmatched bases: 4. DNA of the CDR3: TGTGCCAGCAGTCCAGGGGGCTGGAATCAGCCCCAGCATTTT. As protein: CASSPGGWNQPQHF.